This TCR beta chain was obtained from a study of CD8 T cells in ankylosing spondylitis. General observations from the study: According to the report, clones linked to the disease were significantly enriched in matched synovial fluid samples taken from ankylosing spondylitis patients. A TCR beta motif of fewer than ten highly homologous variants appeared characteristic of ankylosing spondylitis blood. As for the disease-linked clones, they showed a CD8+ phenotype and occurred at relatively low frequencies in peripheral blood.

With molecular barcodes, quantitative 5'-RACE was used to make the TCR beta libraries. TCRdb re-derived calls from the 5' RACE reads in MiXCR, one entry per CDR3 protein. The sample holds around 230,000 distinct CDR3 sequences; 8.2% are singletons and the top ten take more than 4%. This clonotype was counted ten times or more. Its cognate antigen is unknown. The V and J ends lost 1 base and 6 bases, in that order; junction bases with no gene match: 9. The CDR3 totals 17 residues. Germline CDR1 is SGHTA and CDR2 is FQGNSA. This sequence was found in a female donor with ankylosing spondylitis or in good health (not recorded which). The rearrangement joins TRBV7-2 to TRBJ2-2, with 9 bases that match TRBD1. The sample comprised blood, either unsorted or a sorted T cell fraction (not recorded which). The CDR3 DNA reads TGTGCCAGCAGCTTAGGAAGGGACAGGGCGTTAGCCGGGGAGCTGTTTTTT. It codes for CASSLGRDRALAGELFF. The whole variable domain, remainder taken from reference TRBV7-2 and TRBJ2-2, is GAGVSQSPSNKVTEKGKDVELRCDPISGHTALYWYRQSLGQGLEFLIYFQGNSAPDKSGLPSDRFSAERTGGSVSTLTIQRTQQEDSAVYLCASSLGRDRALAGELFFGEGSRLTVL.